The rows below give T cell receptor beta chains drawn from one sample of a study of blood T cell repertoires in COVID-19. The table came from immunoSEQ multiplex PCR; TCRdb's copy has only in-frame clones and leaves some out. Among roughly 200,000 clones listed, around 80% were seen once. Sequenced input: peripheral blood. Every receptor here comes from a woman of 80 years or more with active or convalescent COVID-19. The CDR3 runs from the conserved cysteine through the conserved F or W. A D gene is named only where the DNA matches it firmly. A row's size may be missing; if present it is once, few, many or a size class.

TRBV7-2	TRBD1	15	TRBJ1-6	NA	TGTGCCAGCAGCTTCACAGGGGAAAAGCATTCACCCCTCCACTTT	CASSFTGEKHSPLHF
TRBV28	NA	13	TRBJ1-2	NA	TGTGCCAGCGGAAGAGCGATGGACTATGGCTACACCTTC	CASGRAMDYGYTF
TRBV3-1/TRBV3-2	NA	15	TRBJ2-5	NA	TGTGCCAGCAGCGCCGGTGGGGAGTCTAGAGAGACCCAGTACTTC	CASSAGGESRETQYF
TRBV28	NA	14	TRBJ1-1	NA	TGTGCCAGCGCCACATACAGTACACAGTATGAAGCTTTCTTT	CASATYSTQYEAFF
TRBV2	NA	15	TRBJ2-2	NA	TGTGCCAGCAGTGAGTCAGGGGCGGACACCGGGGAGCTGTTTTTT	CASSESGADTGELFF
TRBV19	TRBD1	15	TRBJ2-7	NA	TGTGCCAGTAGTATCCAGCCGGGACAGTCCTACGAGCAGTACTTC	CASSIQPGQSYEQYF
TRBV5-4	TRBD1	16	TRBJ2-2	NA	TGTGCCAGCAGCTTACCCAGGGGGCTCGACACCGGGGAGCTGTTTTTT	CASSLPRGLDTGELFF
TRBV5-4	NA	17	TRBJ2-2	few	TGTGCCAGCAGCTTAGGCTCCTCGGACATCCGATCCGGGGAGCTGTTTTTT	CASSLGSSDIRSGELFF
TRBV27	NA	13	TRBJ2-1	NA	TGTGCCAGCAGTTTAGGGGGGTACAATGAGCAGTTCTTC	CASSLGGYNEQFF
TRBV4-1	NA	15	TRBJ2-7	few	TGCGCCAGCAGCCAAGTTGTAGGGGTAGGATACGAGCAGTACTTC	CASSQVVGVGYEQYF
TRBV4-1	NA	15	TRBJ1-2	NA	TGCGCCAGCAGCCAGACCTTCGAACAGAACTATGGCTACACCTTC	CASSQTFEQNYGYTF
TRBV28	TRBD1	17	TRBJ1-4	NA	TGTGCCAGCAGTTTATACAGGGGTCCCGCAACTAATGAAAAACTGTTTTTT	CASSLYRGPATNEKLFF
TRBV27	NA	15	TRBJ1-1	NA	TGTGCCAGCAGTTTATCGGTCACAGGGTGGACTGAAGCTTTCTTT	CASSLSVTGWTEAFF
TRBV10-3	NA	13	TRBJ2-7	once	TGTGCCATCACCGGACTATACGGGCGGGAGCAGTACTTC	CAITGLYGREQYF
TRBV6-5	TRBD1	15	TRBJ1-2	NA	TGTGCCAGCAGGCGTGGGACAGAAGTTTATAGCGGCTACACCTTC	CASRRGTEVYSGYTF
TRBV30	TRBD1	14	TRBJ1-2	NA	TGTGCCTGGACCAGGGACAGCCTAAACTATGGCTACACCTTC	CAWTRDSLNYGYTF
TRBV4-1	TRBD1	15	TRBJ2-5	NA	TGCGCCAGCAGCCAGGGACAGGGGGTAGGGAAGACCCAGTACTTC	CASSQGQGVGKTQYF